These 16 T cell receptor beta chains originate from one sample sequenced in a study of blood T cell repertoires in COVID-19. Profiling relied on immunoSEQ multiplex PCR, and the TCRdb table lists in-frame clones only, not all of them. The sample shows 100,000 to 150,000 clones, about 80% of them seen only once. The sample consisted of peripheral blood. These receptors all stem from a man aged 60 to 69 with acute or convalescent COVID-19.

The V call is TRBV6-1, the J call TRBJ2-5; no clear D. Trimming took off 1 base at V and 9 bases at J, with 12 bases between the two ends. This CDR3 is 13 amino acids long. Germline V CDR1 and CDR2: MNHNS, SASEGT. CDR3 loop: CASSEGAGQAQYF. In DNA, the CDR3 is TGTGCCAGCAGTGAAGGGGCAGGTCAGGCCCAGTACTTC.

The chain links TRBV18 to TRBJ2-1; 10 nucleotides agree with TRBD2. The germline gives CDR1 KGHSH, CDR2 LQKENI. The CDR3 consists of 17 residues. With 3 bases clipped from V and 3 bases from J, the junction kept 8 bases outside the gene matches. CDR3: CASSPASGSLLYNEQFF. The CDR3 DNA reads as TGTGCCAGCTCACCGGCTAGCGGGAGCTTACTCTACAATGAGCAGTTCTTC.

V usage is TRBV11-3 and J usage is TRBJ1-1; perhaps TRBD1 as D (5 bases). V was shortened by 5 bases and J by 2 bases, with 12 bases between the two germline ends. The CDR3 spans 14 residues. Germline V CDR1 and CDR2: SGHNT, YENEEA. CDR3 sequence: CASSPGGKNTEAFF. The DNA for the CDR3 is TGTGCCAGCAGCCCCGGGGGGAAAAACACTGAAGCTTTCTTT.

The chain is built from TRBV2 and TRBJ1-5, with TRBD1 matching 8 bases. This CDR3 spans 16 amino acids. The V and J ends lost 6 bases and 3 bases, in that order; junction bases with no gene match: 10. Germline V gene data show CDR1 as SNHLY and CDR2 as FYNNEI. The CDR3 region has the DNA TGTGCCAGCAGCTCAACGACAGGGGCGGTCAATCAGCCCCAGCATTTT. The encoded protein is CASSSTTGAVNQPQHF. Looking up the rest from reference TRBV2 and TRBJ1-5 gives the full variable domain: EPEVTQTPSHQVTQMGQEVILRCVPISNHLYFYWYRQILGQKVEFLVSFYNNEISEKSEIFDDQFSVERPDGSNFTLKIRSTKLEDSAMYFCASSSTTGAVNQPQHFGDGTRLSIL.

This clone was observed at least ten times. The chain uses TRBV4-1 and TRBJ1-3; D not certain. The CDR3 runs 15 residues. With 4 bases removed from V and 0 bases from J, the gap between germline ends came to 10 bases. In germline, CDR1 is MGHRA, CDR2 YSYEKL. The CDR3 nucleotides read TGCGCCAGCAGCCGATTAGGACTCTCTGGAAACACCATATATTTT. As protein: CASSRLGLSGNTIYF.

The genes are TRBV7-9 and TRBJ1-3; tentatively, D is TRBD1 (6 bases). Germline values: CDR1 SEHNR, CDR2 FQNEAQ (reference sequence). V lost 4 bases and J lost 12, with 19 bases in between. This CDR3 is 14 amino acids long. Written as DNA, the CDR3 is TGTGCCAGCAGCTCGGACAGAAAAAACTTTAACATATATTTT. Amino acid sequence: CASSSDRKNFNIYF.

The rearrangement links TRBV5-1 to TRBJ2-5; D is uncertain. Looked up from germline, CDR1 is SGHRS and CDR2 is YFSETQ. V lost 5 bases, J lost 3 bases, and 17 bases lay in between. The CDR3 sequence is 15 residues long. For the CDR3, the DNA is TGCGCCAGCAGTCGCTACGGTGGTACGGAAGAGACCCAGTACTTC. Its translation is CASSRYGGTEETQYF.

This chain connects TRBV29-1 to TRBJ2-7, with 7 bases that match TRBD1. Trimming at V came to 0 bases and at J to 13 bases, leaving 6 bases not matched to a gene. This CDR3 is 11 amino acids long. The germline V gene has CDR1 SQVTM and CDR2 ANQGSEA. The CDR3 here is CSVEDLTGFYF. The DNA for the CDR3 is TGCAGCGTTGAAGATTTGACAGGGTTTTACTTC.

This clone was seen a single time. In nucleotides, the CDR3 is TGTGCCAGCTCCGCCGGGGCGGGGACCTACGAGCAGTACTTC. Its translation: CASSAGAGTYEQYF. J is TRBJ2-7 and V is TRBV18; perhaps TRBD2 as D (6 bases). V shed 6 bases and J shed 2 bases, with 14 bases lying between them. CDR1 is KGHSH, CDR2 LQKENI, per germline. The CDR3 runs to 14 residues. The complete variable domain, with remaining parts taken from reference TRBV18 and TRBJ2-7, reads NAGVMQNPRHLVRRRGQEARLRCSPMKGHSHVYWYRQLPEEGLKFMVYLQKENIIDESGMPKERFSAEFPKEGPSILRIQQVVRGDSAAYFCASSAGAGTYEQYFGPGTRLTVT.

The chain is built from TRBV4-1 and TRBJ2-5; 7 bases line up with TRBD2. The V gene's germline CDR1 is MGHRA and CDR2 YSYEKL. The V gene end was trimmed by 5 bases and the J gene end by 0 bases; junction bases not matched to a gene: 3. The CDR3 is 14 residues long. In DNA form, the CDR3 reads TGCGCCAGCAGCGCGGGGGAGTACCAAGAGACCCAGTACTTC. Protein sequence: CASSAGEYQETQYF.

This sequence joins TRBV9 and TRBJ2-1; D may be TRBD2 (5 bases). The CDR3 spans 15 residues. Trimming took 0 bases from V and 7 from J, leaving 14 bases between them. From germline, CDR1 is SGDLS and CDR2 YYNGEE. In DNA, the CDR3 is TGTGCCAGCAGCGTAGTAGGAGTTGGAGGAAATGAGCAGTTCTTC. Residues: CASSVVGVGGNEQFF.

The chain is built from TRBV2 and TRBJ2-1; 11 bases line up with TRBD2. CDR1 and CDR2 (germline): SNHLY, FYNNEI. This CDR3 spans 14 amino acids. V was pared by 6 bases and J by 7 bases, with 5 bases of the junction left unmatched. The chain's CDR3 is CASSSLAGENEQFF. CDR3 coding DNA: TGTGCCAGCAGCTCACTAGCGGGAGAAAATGAGCAGTTCTTC.

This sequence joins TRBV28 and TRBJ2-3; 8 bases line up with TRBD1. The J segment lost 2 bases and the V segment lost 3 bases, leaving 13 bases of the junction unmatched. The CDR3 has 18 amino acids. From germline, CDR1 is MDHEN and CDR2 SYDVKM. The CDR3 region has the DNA TGTGCCAGCAGTTTTTCTAAACGGGACAGGCGCCCCACAGATACGCAGTATTTT. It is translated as CASSFSKRDRRPTDTQYF.

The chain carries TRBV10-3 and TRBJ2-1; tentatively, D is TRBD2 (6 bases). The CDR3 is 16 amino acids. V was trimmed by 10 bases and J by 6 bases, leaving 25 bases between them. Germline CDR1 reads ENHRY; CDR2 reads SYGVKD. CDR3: CATQKLRDSDGNEQFF. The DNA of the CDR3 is TGTGCCACCCAGAAACTTCGGGACTCGGACGGCAATGAGCAGTTCTTC.

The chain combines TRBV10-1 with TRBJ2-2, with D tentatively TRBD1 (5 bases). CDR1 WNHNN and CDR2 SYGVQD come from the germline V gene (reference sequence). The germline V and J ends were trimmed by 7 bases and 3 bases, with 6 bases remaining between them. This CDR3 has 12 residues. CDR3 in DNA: TGCGCCAGCACACAGGACACCGGGGAGCTGTTTTTT. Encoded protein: CASTQDTGELFF.

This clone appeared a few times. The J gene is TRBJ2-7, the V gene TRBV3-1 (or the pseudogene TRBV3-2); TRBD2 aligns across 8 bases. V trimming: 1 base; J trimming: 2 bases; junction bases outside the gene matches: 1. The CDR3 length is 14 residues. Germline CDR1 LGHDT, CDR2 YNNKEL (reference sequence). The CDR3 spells CASSQAGGTYEQYF. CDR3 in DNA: TGTGCCAGCAGCCAAGCGGGAGGGACCTACGAGCAGTACTTC.